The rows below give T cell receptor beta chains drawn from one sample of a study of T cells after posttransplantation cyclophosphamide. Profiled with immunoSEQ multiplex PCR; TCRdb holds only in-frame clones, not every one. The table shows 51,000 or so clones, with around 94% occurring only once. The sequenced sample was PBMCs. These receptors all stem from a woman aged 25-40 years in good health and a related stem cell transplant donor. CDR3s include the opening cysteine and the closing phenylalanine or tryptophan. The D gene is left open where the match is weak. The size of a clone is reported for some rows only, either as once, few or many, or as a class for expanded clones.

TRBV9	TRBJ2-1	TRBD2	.	CASSVRTSGGDNEQFF	TGTGCCAGCAGCGTAAGGACTAGCGGGGGAGACAATGAGCAGTTCTTC
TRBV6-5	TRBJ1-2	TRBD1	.	CASSPTGGPDYGYTF	TGTGCCAGCAGTCCGACAGGGGGTCCGGACTATGGCTACACCTTC
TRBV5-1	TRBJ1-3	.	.	CASSLGAPGQNTIYF	TGCGCCAGCAGCTTGGGGGCACCCGGCCAAAACACCATATATTTT
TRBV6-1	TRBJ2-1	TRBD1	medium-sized	CASRTGEYNEQFF	TGTGCCAGCCGGACAGGCGAATACAATGAGCAGTTCTTC
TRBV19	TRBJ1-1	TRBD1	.	CASSITAGGRSEAFF	TGTGCCAGTAGTATTACGGCAGGGGGCAGGTCTGAAGCTTTCTTT
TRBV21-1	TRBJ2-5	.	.	CASRGRGETQYF	TGTGCCAGCAGGGGACGGGGGGAGACCCAGTACTTC
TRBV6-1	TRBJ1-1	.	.	CASSTGTVNTAFF	TGTGCCAGCAGCACCGGGACTGTGAACACTGCTTTCTTT
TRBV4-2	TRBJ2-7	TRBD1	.	CASSQVSGTGTNYEQYF	TGTGCCAGCAGCCAAGTGTCCGGGACAGGAACCAACTACGAGCAGTACTTC
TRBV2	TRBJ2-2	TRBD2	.	CASSPTSGGLGELFF	TGTGCCAGCAGTCCGACTAGCGGGGGGCTCGGGGAGCTGTTTTTT
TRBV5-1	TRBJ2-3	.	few	CASSLGGQLDTQYF	TGCGCCAGCAGCTTGGGCGGACAGTTGGATACGCAGTATTTT
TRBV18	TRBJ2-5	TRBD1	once	CASSRDRQETQYF	TGTGCCAGCTCACGGGACAGACAAGAGACCCAGTACTTC
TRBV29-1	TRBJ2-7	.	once	CSVEWGEEQYF	TGCAGCGTTGAATGGGGGGAAGAGCAGTACTTC
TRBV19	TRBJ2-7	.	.	CASSKSTGGSYEQYF	TGTGCCAGTAGTAAATCGACAGGAGGCTCCTACGAGCAGTACTTC
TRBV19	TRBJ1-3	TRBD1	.	CASSIDRRRDRHRNTIYF	TGTGCCAGTAGTATAGATCGGCGACGGGACAGACACAGAAACACCATATATTTT
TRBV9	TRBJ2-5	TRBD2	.	CASSVDAGTIQGTQYF	TGTGCCAGCAGCGTAGACGCGGGGACTATCCAAGGGACCCAGTACTTC
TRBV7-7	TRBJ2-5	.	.	CASSLNGQRETQYF	TGTGCCAGCAGCTTAAACGGCCAGAGGGAGACCCAGTACTTC
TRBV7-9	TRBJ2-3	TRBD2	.	CASSSGLAGSTDTQYF	TGTGCCAGCAGCTCCGGACTAGCGGGGAGCACAGATACGCAGTATTTT
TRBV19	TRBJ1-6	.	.	CASSNSDSFSSPLHF	TGTGCCAGTAGTAACTCGGACAGCTTTAGTTCACCCCTCCACTTT
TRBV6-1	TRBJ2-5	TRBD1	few	CASTRTGVHETQYF	TGTGCCAGCACCCGGACAGGGGTTCACGAGACCCAGTACTTC
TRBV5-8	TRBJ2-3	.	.	CASRQGSTDTQYF	TGTGCCAGCAGACAGGGTAGCACAGATACGCAGTATTTT
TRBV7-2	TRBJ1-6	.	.	CASSLGGSYNSPLHF	TGTGCCAGCAGCCTCGGGGGTTCGTATAATTCACCCCTCCACTTT
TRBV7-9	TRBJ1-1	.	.	CASSPKGLTNTEAFF	TGTGCCAGCAGCCCAAAGGGACTGACGAACACTGAAGCTTTCTTT
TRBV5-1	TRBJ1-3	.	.	CASSLAGQRSGNTIYF	TGCGCCAGCAGCTTGGCAGGACAGCGCTCTGGAAACACCATATATTTT
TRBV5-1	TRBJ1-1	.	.	CASSLGGEMAEAFF	TGCGCCAGCAGCTTGGGTGGGGAGATGGCTGAAGCTTTCTTT
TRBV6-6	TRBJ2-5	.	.	CASSSQETQYF	TGTGCCAGCTCTAGCCAAGAGACCCAGTACTTC
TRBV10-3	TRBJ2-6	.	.	CAISESGGGTSGANVLTF	TGTGCCATCAGTGAGTCTGGGGGGGGCACCTCTGGGGCCAACGTCCTGACTTTC
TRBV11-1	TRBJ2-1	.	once	CASSFLIAPGNEQFF	TGTGCCAGCAGCTTCCTGATAGCTCCCGGAAATGAGCAGTTCTTC
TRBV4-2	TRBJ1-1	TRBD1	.	CASSKYRGRGTEAFF	TGTGCCAGCAGCAAATACAGGGGGCGCGGCACTGAAGCTTTCTTT
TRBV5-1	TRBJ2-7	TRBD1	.	CASPDRGIYEQYF	TGCGCCAGTCCGGACAGGGGCATCTACGAGCAGTACTTC
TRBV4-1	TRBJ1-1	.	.	CASSQVPGRYTEAFF	TGCGCCAGCAGCCAAGTGCCAGGGAGGTACACTGAAGCTTTCTTT
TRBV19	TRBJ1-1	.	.	CASSIGGNTEAFF	TGTGCCAGTAGTATCGGGGGGAACACTGAAGCTTTCTTT
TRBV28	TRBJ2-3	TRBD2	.	CASSGVGGLGATDTQYF	TGTGCCAGCAGTGGGGTCGGGGGACTAGGGGCTACAGATACGCAGTATTTT
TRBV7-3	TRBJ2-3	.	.	CASSQGTWDTQYF	TGTGCCAGCAGCCAAGGGACTTGGGATACGCAGTATTTT
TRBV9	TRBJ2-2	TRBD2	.	CASSPGGTNTGELFF	TGTGCCAGCAGCCCGGGAGGGACGAACACCGGGGAGCTGTTTTTT
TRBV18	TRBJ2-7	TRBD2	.	CASSIIRILAGGSYEQYF	TGTGCCAGCTCCATCATCAGAATCTTAGCGGGGGGTAGTTACGAGCAGTACTTC
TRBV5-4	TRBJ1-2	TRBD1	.	CASSLRDRYGYTF	TGTGCCAGCAGCTTACGGGACAGATATGGCTACACCTTC
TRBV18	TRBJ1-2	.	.	CASSPPGWDYGYTF	TGTGCCAGCTCACCCCCAGGGTGGGACTATGGCTACACCTTC
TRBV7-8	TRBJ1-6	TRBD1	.	CASSSPRTGASSYNSPLHF	TGTGCCAGCAGCTCCCCGAGGACAGGGGCGAGCTCCTATAATTCACCCCTCCACTTT
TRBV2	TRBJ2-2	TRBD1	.	CASRGGQGWTGELFF	TGTGCCAGCAGGGGGGGACAGGGTTGGACCGGGGAGCTGTTTTTT
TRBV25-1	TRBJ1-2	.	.	CASSGQFYGYTF	TGTGCCAGCAGTGGACAGTTCTATGGCTACACCTTC
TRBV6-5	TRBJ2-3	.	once	CASRSRGTDTQYF	TGTGCCAGCAGGTCCCGGGGCACAGATACGCAGTATTTT
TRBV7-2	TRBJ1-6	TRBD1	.	CASSLARGQGGNSPLHF	TGTGCCAGCAGCTTAGCCAGGGGACAGGGAGGTAATTCACCCCTCCACTTT
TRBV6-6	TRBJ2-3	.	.	CASSYGQSTDTQYF	TGTGCCAGCAGTTACGGCCAAAGCACAGATACGCAGTATTTT
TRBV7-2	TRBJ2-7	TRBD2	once	CASSLTSGGANEQYF	TGTGCCAGCAGCCTTACTAGCGGGGGGGCTAACGAGCAGTACTTC
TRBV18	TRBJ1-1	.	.	CASSPRQTNTEAFF	TGTGCCAGCTCACCGCGACAGACGAACACTGAAGCTTTCTTT
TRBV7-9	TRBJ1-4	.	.	CASSLTQGEKLFF	TGTGCCAGCAGCTTGACACAGGGCGAAAAACTGTTTTTT
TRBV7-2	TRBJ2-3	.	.	CASSLFGAWGPITDTQYF	TGTGCCAGCAGCTTATTTGGGGCGTGGGGCCCAATCACAGATACGCAGTATTTT
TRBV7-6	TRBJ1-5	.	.	CASSPLAGGASNQPQHF	TGTGCCAGCAGCCCACTGGCGGGGGGCGCGAGCAATCAGCCCCAGCATTTT
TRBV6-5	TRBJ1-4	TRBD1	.	CASRPGGNEKLFF	TGTGCCAGCAGACCAGGGGGAAATGAAAAACTGTTTTTT
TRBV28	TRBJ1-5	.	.	CASPTAGQPQHF	TGTGCCAGCCCCACAGCGGGTCAGCCCCAGCATTTT
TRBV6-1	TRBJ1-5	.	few	CASSENSPHQPQHF	TGTGCCAGCAGTGAAAACAGCCCCCATCAGCCCCAGCATTTT
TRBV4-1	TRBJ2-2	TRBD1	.	CASSRRRTGNTGELFF	TGCGCCAGCAGCCGCCGCCGGACAGGGAACACCGGGGAGCTGTTTTTT
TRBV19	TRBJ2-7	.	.	CASSGVRDSEQYF	TGTGCCAGTAGTGGGGTCCGCGACAGCGAGCAGTACTTC
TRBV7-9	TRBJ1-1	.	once	CASSLESYLNTEAFF	TGTGCCAGCAGCTTAGAATCGTATCTGAACACTGAAGCTTTCTTT
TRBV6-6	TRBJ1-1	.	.	CASSYSQGVTEAFF	TGTGCCAGCAGTTACTCGCAAGGGGTCACTGAAGCTTTCTTT
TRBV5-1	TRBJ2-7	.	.	CASSTLTGTRDHEQYF	TGCGCCAGCAGCACCCTTACCGGGACAAGAGATCACGAGCAGTACTTC
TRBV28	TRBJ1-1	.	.	CATLRPDSFEAFF	TGTGCCACCCTTCGCCCCGACAGCTTTGAAGCTTTCTTT
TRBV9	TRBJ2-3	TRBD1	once	CASSVGTRGPITDTQYF	TGTGCCAGCAGCGTAGGTACCAGGGGGCCTATCACAGATACGCAGTATTTT
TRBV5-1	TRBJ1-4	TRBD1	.	CASTISGTGGEKLFF	TGCGCCAGCACCATAAGTGGGACAGGAGGCGAAAAACTGTTTTTT